These 30 T cell receptor beta chains originate from one sample sequenced in a study of spatial heterogeneity in lung cancer. TCRdb called the 5' RACE reads again in MiXCR, with one record for every CDR3 protein. The sample shows tens of thousands of distinct CDR3 sequences, roughly 10% of them seen only once. Time point specified: sample taken at primary tumor resection. Frozen PBMC, nontumor lung or tumor provided whole RNA, which was sequenced unsorted. The sequenced sample was PBMCs, obtained at surgery. The receptors were gathered from a male donor with early-stage non-small cell lung cancer.

The chain links TRBV20-1 to TRBJ2-3; D perhaps matches TRBD2 (7 bases). V was cut by 7 bases and J by 1 base, with 9 bases left in between. This CDR3 has 12 amino acids. Germline values: CDR1 DFQATT, CDR2 SNEGSKA (reference sequence). As DNA, the CDR3 is TGCAGTGGAGGGGGGGGCACAGATACGCAGTATTTT. It yields the protein CSGGGGTDTQYF.

This clonotype was observed many times. The V gene is TRBV29-1, the J gene TRBJ1-1, with 8 bases fitting TRBD1. CDR1 SQVTM and CDR2 ANQGSEA come from the germline V gene. The J segment lost 4 bases and the V segment lost 2 bases, leaving 3 bases of the junction unmatched. The CDR3 has 13 residues. This chain's CDR3 is CSVESTGGTEAFF. CDR3 DNA: TGCAGCGTTGAAAGCACAGGGGGCACTGAAGCTTTCTTT.

The rearrangement links TRBV20-1 to TRBJ1-5; the D gene is possibly TRBD1 (5 bases). Trimming took off 3 bases at V and 2 bases at J, with 20 bases between the two ends. The germline V gene encodes CDR1 DFQATT and CDR2 SNEGSKA (reference sequence). The length of the CDR3 is 17 residues. The CDR3, as DNA: TGCAGTGCTAGGGGGGTGAGGGCAGGGAGAGGCAATCAGCCCCAGCATTTT. Amino acids: CSARGVRAGRGNQPQHF.

This clonotype has more than one count but fewer than ten. Germline and junction disagree at one end, which may indicate a read error. CDR3 in amino acids: CASGHSLF. Here the CDR3 DNA reads TGTGCCAGCGGTCATTCCCTCTTT. This sequence joins TRBV6-6 and TRBJ1-1; D uncertain. The CDR3 covers 8 residues. Germline CDR1 reads MNHNY; CDR2 reads SVGAGI (reference sequence).

This clonotype has more than one count but fewer than ten. The CDR3 is CASSLGSSGPTGELFF. CDR3 in DNA: TGCGCCAGCAGCTTGGGAAGTAGCGGGCCCACCGGGGAGCTGTTTTTT. This rearrangement joins TRBV5-1 to TRBJ2-2; 7 bases fit TRBD2. Germline assignment: CDR1 SGHRS and CDR2 YFSETQ. The V segment lost 0 bases and the J segment 4 bases; nucleotides outside the gene matches: 6. The CDR3 extends over 16 amino acids.

This clonotype was seen more than once but under ten times. The chain combines TRBV29-1 with TRBJ1-4; 8 nucleotides match TRBD1. The CDR3 is 14 residues long. V lost 7 bases and J lost 4; bases outside the gene matches: 8. Germline V gene lookup returns CDR1 SQVTM and CDR2 ANQGSEA. The CDR3: CSASTGAINEKLFF. The DNA for the CDR3 is TGCAGCGCCTCGACAGGGGCCATTAATGAAAAACTGTTTTTT.

This clonotype has more than one count but fewer than ten. The V gene is TRBV19, the J gene TRBJ1-2, with a tentative D call TRBD1 (5 bases). The CDR3 loop spans 13 amino acids. Trimming took 6 bases from V and 6 from J, leaving 14 bases between them. In germline, CDR1 is LNHDA, CDR2 SQIVND (reference sequence). CDR3 nucleotides: TGTGCCAGTAGGGACCGGGACCGTCATGGCTACACCTTC. Its translation: CASRDRDRHGYTF.

The V gene is TRBV4-2, the J gene TRBJ2-5; the D is unclear. V was pared by 1 base and J by 3 bases, with 15 bases between. The CDR3 consists of 16 residues. The germline V gene encodes CDR1 LGHNA and CDR2 YNFKEQ. The CDR3 protein is CASSQGTRGSEETQYF. CDR3 bases: TGTGCCAGCAGCCAAGGGACGCGCGGTTCGGAAGAGACCCAGTACTTC.

The CDR3 sequence is CASRAESETQYF. The CDR3 nucleotides are TGCGCCAGCCGAGCAGAGAGTGAGACCCAGTACTTC. The chain is built from TRBV5-1 and TRBJ2-5; D is ambiguous. The CDR3 extends over 12 amino acids. Deletions cut 7 bases from V and 5 bases from J, with 12 bases between. Germline V CDR1 and CDR2: SGHRS, YFSETQ.

This clonotype showed up many times. V is TRBV7-9 and J is TRBJ2-5; D not resolved. Germline V gene lookup returns CDR1 SEHNR and CDR2 FQNEAQ (reference sequence). The V gene lost 5 bases and the J gene lost 5 bases, with 9 bases spanning the gap. The CDR3 contains 12 residues. The CDR3 protein is CASSPNLETQYF. CDR3 nucleotides: TGTGCCAGCAGCCCTAATTTGGAGACCCAGTACTTC.

This clonotype was recorded many times. V usage is TRBV3-1 and J usage is TRBJ2-2; 9 bases are shared with TRBD2. Germline-derived CDR1 and CDR2 are LGHDT and YNNKEL (reference sequence). The V gene end was trimmed by 0 bases and the J gene end by 0 bases; junction bases not matched to a gene: 8. CDR3 size: 19 residues. DNA of the CDR3: TGTGCCAGCAGCCAAGATCCGACTAGCGGAATCTCGAACACCGGGGAGCTGTTTTTT. This gives the protein CASSQDPTSGISNTGELFF.

V and J are TRBV7-2 and TRBJ2-5, with 11 bases identical to TRBD2. Germline CDR1 is SGHTA and CDR2 is FQGNSA. J lost 1 base, V lost 1 base, and 2 bases had no gene match. CDR3 size: 16 residues. Here the CDR3 DNA reads TGTGCCAGCAGCTTAGTAGCGGGAGGGGCCCAAGAGACCCAGTACTTC. It yields the protein CASSLVAGGAQETQYF.

In this sample, this clonotype turned up many times. The chain links TRBV6-5 to TRBJ2-5; 8 nucleotides align to TRBD2. V lost 0 bases, J lost 2 bases, and 5 bases stayed unmatched. CDR3 size: 16 residues. Germline values: CDR1 MNHEY, CDR2 SVGAGI. The DNA for the CDR3 is TGTGCCAGCAGTTACTCAGTAGCGGGGTCACAAGAGACCCAGTACTTC. It is translated as CASSYSVAGSQETQYF.

This clonotype has at least ten counts. The rearrangement joins TRBV6-6 to TRBJ2-1; TRBD2 matches at 10 bases. Losses at the gene ends were 5 bases for V and 2 bases for J; bases not matched to a gene: 3. CDR1 MNHNY and CDR2 SVGAGI come from the germline V gene (reference sequence). CDR3 size: 15 residues. Here the CDR3 reads CASSQRGGTYNEQFF. The CDR3 DNA reads as TGTGCCAGCAGTCAGCGGGGGGGAACCTACAATGAGCAGTTCTTC.

V and J are TRBV6-1 and TRBJ1-2, with D possibly matching TRBD1 (6 bases). Trimming removed 6 bases at V and 8 bases at J, with 16 bases between. Germline CDR1 and CDR2: MNHNS and SASEGT. The CDR3 totals 13 residues. CDR3 DNA sequence: TGTGCCAGCAGACAGACAGGAGAAGACGGCTACACCTTC. Translation: CASRQTGEDGYTF.

The rearrangement links TRBV6-2 or TRBV6-3 to TRBJ2-1, with unresolved D. The V end lost 4 bases, the J end lost 0 bases, and 13 bases lay between the germline ends. CDR1 is MNHEY, CDR2 SVGEGT, per germline. This CDR3 has 16 residues. As DNA, the CDR3 is TGTGCCAGCAGTTCCGGCTTGATGGCCTCCTACAATGAGCAGTTCTTC. Translating gives CASSSGLMASYNEQFF.

This clonotype was seen ten or more times. V and J are TRBV30 and TRBJ2-7; no clear D. The V and J ends lost 1 base and 7 bases respectively, with 14 bases between them. This CDR3 has 13 residues. Germline CDR1 GTSNPN, CDR2 SVGIG (reference sequence). The chain's CDR3 is CAWSDSFGREQYF. CDR3 nucleotide sequence: TGTGCCTGGAGTGACAGTTTTGGGCGGGAGCAGTACTTC.

This clonotype appeared many times. The chain joins TRBV5-1 to TRBJ1-1; the D is unclear. The CDR3 is made up of 14 amino acids. The germline V gene encodes CDR1 SGHRS and CDR2 YFSETQ. V lost 2 bases to trimming and J lost 3 bases, with 11 bases between them. CDR3 coding DNA: TGCGCCAGCAGCTTCGACGGGTCGGACACTGAAGCTTTCTTT. Amino acid sequence: CASSFDGSDTEAFF. The full variable domain, rest sourced from reference TRBV5-1 and TRBJ1-1, is KAGVTQTPRYLIKTRGQQVTLSCSPISGHRSVSWYQQTPGQGLQFLFEYFSETQRNKGNFPGRFSGRQFSNSRSEMNVSTLELGDSALYLCASSFDGSDTEAFFGQGTRLTVV.

The chain carries TRBV24-1 and TRBJ1-1, with D maybe TRBD1 (6 bases). Trimming left V 7 bases short and J 1 base short, with 15 bases between. This CDR3 contains 15 residues. CDR1 and CDR2 (germline): KGHDR, SFDVKD. As DNA, the CDR3 is TGTGCCACCAGGCCGCAGGGACAATCGAACACTGAAGCTTTCTTT. Amino acid sequence: CATRPQGQSNTEAFF.

This sequence joins TRBV28 and TRBJ1-2; possible D gene TRBD1, 5 bases. V was clipped by 5 bases and J by 5 bases, with 12 bases between them. The CDR3 is made up of 13 amino acids. Germline CDR1 MDHEN, CDR2 SYDVKM. Here the CDR3 DNA reads TGTGCCAGCAGTCCAAACCAGGGATATGGCTACACCTTC. It is translated as CASSPNQGYGYTF.

This clonotype turned up a few times. The chain employs TRBV7-9 and TRBJ1-3; tentatively, D is TRBD1 (5 bases). This CDR3 comprises 14 residues. The germline gives CDR1 SEHNR, CDR2 FQNEAQ (reference sequence). V was trimmed by 5 bases and J by 1 base, leaving 9 bases between them. The CDR3 spells CASSPRVSGNTIYF. The DNA for the CDR3 is TGTGCCAGCAGCCCCAGGGTTTCTGGAAACACCATATATTTT.

This clonotype was counted many times. This sequence joins TRBV6-2 or TRBV6-3 and TRBJ2-5, with TRBD1 identical over 9 bases. V shed 0 bases, J shed 8 bases, and the junction held 4 bases outside the gene matches. CDR3 size: 14 residues. Germline CDR1 and CDR2: MNHEY and SVGEGT. CDR3 nucleotides: TGTGCCAGCAGTTACTCCGGGACAGGGAGTACCCAGTACTTC. It is translated as CASSYSGTGSTQYF.

This clonotype has ten or more counts. The chain carries TRBV29-1 and TRBJ1-2; the D is unclear. Germline V CDR1 and CDR2: SQVTM, ANQGSEA. CDR3 length: 12 residues. The CDR3 region has the DNA TGCTCCTGGGTAGATTATAACTATGGCTACACCTTC. It translates to CSWVDYNYGYTF.

This chain uses TRBV29-1 with TRBJ2-3, with a possible D match to TRBD2 (6 bases). Germline V CDR1 and CDR2: SQVTM, ANQGSEA. V was clipped by 4 bases and J by 0 bases, with 14 bases between them. CDR3 size: 15 residues. DNA for the CDR3: TGCAGCGTTGCGGGGGACGGTGGGAGCACAGATACGCAGTATTTT. This translates into CSVAGDGGSTDTQYF.

This clonotype occurred a few times. The rearrangement uses TRBV6-6 and TRBJ2-2, with D maybe TRBD1 (6 bases). The CDR3 spans 15 residues. Germline lookup yields CDR1 MNHNY and CDR2 SVGAGI (reference sequence). Trimming removed 4 bases at V and 2 bases at J, with 11 bases between. In DNA, the CDR3 is TGTGCCAGCAGTTCCCAGGGGCGCAACACCGGGGAGCTGTTTTTT. This codes for CASSSQGRNTGELFF.

This clonotype was seen more than once but under ten times. This sequence joins TRBV29-1 and TRBJ1-1; weak D call: TRBD1 (5 bases). V was cut by 5 bases and J by 5 bases, with 18 bases left in between. The V gene's germline CDR1 is SQVTM and CDR2 ANQGSEA. The CDR3 runs 14 residues. The CDR3 sequence is CSVWASSWGTEAFF. The CDR3 DNA follows: TGCAGCGTTTGGGCCTCGAGTTGGGGGACTGAAGCTTTCTTT.

This clonotype has a handful of counts. The V gene is TRBV5-1, the J gene TRBJ2-7, with D possibly matching TRBD1 (6 bases). Between the trimmed V and J ends, which lost 0 bases and 4 bases, there was a span of 14 bases. CDR3 size: 15 residues. Germline CDR1 SGHRS, CDR2 YFSETQ. The CDR3 region has the DNA TGCGCCAGCAGCTTGGGGACAGTAGGGCCTTACGAGCAGTACTTC. Protein sequence: CASSLGTVGPYEQYF.

The J gene is TRBJ1-2, the V gene TRBV6-5, with D unclear. V was shortened by 5 bases and J by 2 bases, with 9 bases between the two germline ends. Germline V lookup: CDR1 MNHEY, CDR2 SVGAGI. The CDR3 is 13 amino acids. The CDR3 coding sequence is TGTGCCAGCAGTATTGACATAAACTATGGCTACACCTTC. It encodes CASSIDINYGYTF.

This clonotype came up a few times. The chain employs TRBV11-2 and TRBJ2-5; a weak D match, TRBD1 (6 bases). The V gene's germline CDR1 is SGHAT and CDR2 FQNNGV. CDR3 length equals 14 residues. V shed 6 bases and J shed 4 bases, with 15 bases lying between them. Here the CDR3 DNA reads TGTGCCAGCAGACCCCCGGGACACGGAGAGACCCAGTACTTC. Translated: CASRPPGHGETQYF.

The sample holds many counts of this clonotype. The genes are TRBV11-2 and TRBJ2-5, with 10 bases that match TRBD2. CDR3 size: 14 residues. Germline values: CDR1 SGHAT, CDR2 FQNNGV. Trimming at V came to 5 bases and at J to 4 bases, leaving 4 bases not matched to a gene. The CDR3 nucleotides read TGTGCCAGCAGCGCTTCTAGCGGGGGAGAGACCCAGTACTTC. Amino acids: CASSASSGGETQYF.